This TCR beta chain emerged from a study of metastatic and nonmetastatic thyroid tumors. No patient had received any treatment before thyroid surgery. The J segment lost 3 bases and the V segment lost 5 bases, leaving 3 bases of the junction unmatched. The CDR3 is 13 amino acids. The germline CDR1 and CDR2 sequences are MNHEY and SMNVEV (reference sequence). General observations from the study: Patients with malignant thyroid tumors reportedly had significantly higher TCR beta diversity than those with benign nodules, in blood and tumor.

On this clone itself: Its antigen is currently unknown.

Per the original methods: For papillary thyroid cancer, a distant-metastasis classifier was constructed from CDR3 differences observed across clinicopathological groups. Using MiXCR, TCRdb re-called clones from the PCR reads. These V and J calls originate from TCRdb's pipeline instead of the authors' own analysis. This sample has 6,900 or so clones; roughly 32% occur once, and the top ten carry under 25%. Sequenced material: tumor tissue. The V and J genes are TRBV27 and TRBJ1-2, with 7 bases matching TRBD1. This receptor was taken from a female donor with papillary thyroid cancer or a benign thyroid nodule (not recorded which). Some clones in this sample may be carry-over from other donors' samples. The CDR3 protein is CASSPGTDYGYTF. Written as DNA, the CDR3 is TGTGCCAGCAGTCCTGGGACAGACTATGGCTACACCTTC.